This T cell receptor beta chain was sequenced in a study of neurological immune-mediated disorders. TCRdb reprocessed the 5' RACE reads via MiXCR and lists one record per CDR3 protein. The table has more than 20,000 distinct CDR3 sequences, 2% to 3% seen once. This clonotype has at least ten counts. The trim removed 0 bases at V and 0 bases at J, leaving 5 bases unmatched. The CDR3 is made up of 16 amino acids. Germline CDR1 reads SGHRS; CDR2 reads YFSETQ. The sample comprised PBMCs. This receptor was identified in a woman between 45 and 65 years old with multiple sclerosis. The rearrangement uses TRBV5-1 and TRBJ1-1; 7 bases fit TRBD1. CDR3 nucleotide sequence: TGCGCCAGCAGCTTGGCGGCAGGGGGAGTGAACACTGAAGCTTTCTTT. This sequence encodes CASSLAAGGVNTEAFF.